This TCR beta chain stems from a study of T-cell reconstitution after alpha-beta-depleted transplantation in children. The CDR3 covers 15 residues. The V segment lost 5 bases and the J segment 6 bases; nucleotides outside the gene matches: 10. Germline CDR1 SEHNR, CDR2 FQNEAQ (reference sequence). This clonotype was counted between two and nine times. Construction of the TCRbeta library involved unique molecular identifiers. TCRdb called the PCR reads again in MiXCR, with one record for every CDR3 protein. Of about 610,000 distinct CDR3 sequences listed, over 9.5% are singletons. Sequencing used PBMCs from the stem cell graft donor, obtained from the stem cell graft. The V and J genes are TRBV7-9 and TRBJ2-1; TRBD2 matches at 7 bases. The receptor was isolated from a human donor who donated a stem cell graft to a child with acute myeloid leukemia. The CDR3 coding sequence is TGTGCCAGCAGCCCTCTGGGCGGGAGTACCAATGAGCAGTTCTTC. Translated: CASSPLGGSTNEQFF.